This T cell receptor (beta chain) was documented in a study of naive and memory T cell subsets. Overall study findings and caveats: Over 85% of naive TCR sequences appeared only once, unlike memory subsets. There was no ground truth to check naive and memory subset results.

CD4+ T cell IFNgamma after overnight CMV lysate exposure gave donor CMV status. Cells stained for CD3, CD4, CD8, CD45RA and CD27 were sorted into four subsets. This clonotype rates as medium-sized. The antigen is undetermined. J was trimmed by 9 bases and V by 2 bases; bases with no gene match: 13. Germline V CDR1 and CDR2: DFQATT, SNEGSKA (reference sequence). The CDR3 runs 15 residues. An equimolar mix of two oligonucleotides served as the beta constant-region primer for TRBC1 and TRBC2. Ligated cDNA was amplified by four rounds of PCR with nested alpha and beta constant-region primers and SP2. TCRdb re-called the UMI-ligation and nested PCR reads with MiXCR, one entry per CDR3 protein. The sample includes some 22,000 distinct CDR3 sequences, 7% to 10% of them seen just once.

The receptor was isolated from a human donor in good health. The chain links TRBV20-1 to TRBJ2-1; 7 bases are a match to TRBD1. Material for sequencing was central memory CD8+ T cells from blood. CDR3 nucleotides: TGCAGTGCTAGAAAATCCGGGACAGAATACGGTGAGCAGTTCTTC. Protein product: CSARKSGTEYGEQFF.